Listed below are T cell receptor beta chains from one sample, sequenced in a study of early T cells in non-severe SARS-CoV-2 infection. TCRdb re-called the 5' RACE reads with MiXCR, one entry per CDR3 protein. The profile covers about 56,000 distinct CDR3 sequences, with more than 9% appearing a single time and over 5% taken by the ten largest. Material for sequencing was whole blood. Receptors originate from an adult who was a healthcare worker with PCR-confirmed SARS-CoV-2 infection or an uninfected control (not recorded which). CDR3s leave out the opening cysteine and the closing phenylalanine or tryptophan.

TRBJ1-5 TRBV27 ASSPPDRIGGNQPQH
TRBJ2-7 TRBV4-1 ASSQDWPASGRLYEQY
TRBJ2-1 TRBV6-2/TRBV6-3 ASSYTGTSGYYNEQF
TRBJ2-7 TRBV7-8 ASSLAGEGEQY
TRBJ1-2 TRBV5-6 ASSLWGTLRDYGYT
TRBJ2-5 TRBV2 ASSEETAGETQY
TRBJ2-5 TRBV12-5 ASGLGQDRETQY
TRBJ2-1 TRBV18 ASSPGLSNEQF
TRBJ2-7 TRBV3-1 ASSQRTSPYEQY
TRBJ1-1 TRBV6-6 ASSPEAF
TRBJ2-5 TRBV10-3 AISGTSGREETQY
TRBJ2-7 TRBV2 ASRGGALYEQY
TRBJ2-5 TRBV3-1 ASSRRTVGVETQY
TRBJ2-7 TRBV29-1 SYKSSYEQY
TRBJ2-1 TRBV11-2 ASSKLAGGYNEQF
TRBJ1-1 TRBV7-3 ASSPGQGEAF
TRBJ2-7 TRBV7-9 ASTPGGVYEQY
TRBJ2-7 TRBV7-2 ASSLLAGYEQY
TRBJ2-3 TRBV18 ASSVVDTQY
TRBJ1-5 TRBV7-9 ASSPGGDYQPQH